The entry that follows covers one TCR beta chain sequence. The data were obtained in a study of CD8+ T cells in alopecia areata. The wider study: Treated patients swallowed 5 to 10 mg of oral tofacitinib twice daily.

Treatment described: oral pan-JAK inhibitor, 5-10 mg twice daily. Extracted RNA was reverse transcribed, and the resulting cDNA served as sequencing template. TCRdb keeps only in-frame clones here, not all; method: immunoSEQ multiplex PCR. The sample has 150,000 to 200,000 clones, about 62% seen once; the top ten hold 4.5% to 6%. The V gene's germline CDR1 is MNHNY and CDR2 SVGAGI (reference sequence). This CDR3 spans 15 amino acids. Trimming stripped 0 bases from V and 6 bases from J, with 13 bases between. The gene calls are TRBV6-6 and TRBJ2-3; the D gene is possibly TRBD2 (5 bases). This receptor was obtained from a human donor with alopecia areata. This sample comprised CD4+ T cells sorted from blood, obtained at week 24, from a patient treated with tofacitinib. CDR3 protein: CASSYSMSRGDTQYF. The CDR3, as DNA: TGTGCCAGCAGTTACTCGATGAGCAGAGGGGATACGCAGTATTTT.